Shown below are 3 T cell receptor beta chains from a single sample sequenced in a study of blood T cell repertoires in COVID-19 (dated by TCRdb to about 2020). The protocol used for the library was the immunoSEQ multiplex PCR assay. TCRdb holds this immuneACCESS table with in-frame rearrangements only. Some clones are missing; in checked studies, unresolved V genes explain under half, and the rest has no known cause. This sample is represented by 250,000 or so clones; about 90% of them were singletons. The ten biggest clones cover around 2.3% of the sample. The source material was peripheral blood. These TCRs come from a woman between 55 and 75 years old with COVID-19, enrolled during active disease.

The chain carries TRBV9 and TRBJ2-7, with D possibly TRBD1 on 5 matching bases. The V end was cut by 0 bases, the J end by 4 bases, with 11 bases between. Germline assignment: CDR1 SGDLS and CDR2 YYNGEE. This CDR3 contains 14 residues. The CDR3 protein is CASSVGPGPYEQYF. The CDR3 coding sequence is TGTGCCAGCAGCGTAGGCCCAGGGCCGTACGAGCAGTACTTC.

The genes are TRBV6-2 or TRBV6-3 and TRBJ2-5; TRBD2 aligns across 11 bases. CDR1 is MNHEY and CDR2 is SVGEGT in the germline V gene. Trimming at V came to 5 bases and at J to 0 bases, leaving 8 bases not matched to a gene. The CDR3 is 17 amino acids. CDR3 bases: TGTGCCAGCAGTCGCCTGGGACTAGCGGCCTACCAAGAGACCCAGTACTTC. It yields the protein CASSRLGLAAYQETQYF.

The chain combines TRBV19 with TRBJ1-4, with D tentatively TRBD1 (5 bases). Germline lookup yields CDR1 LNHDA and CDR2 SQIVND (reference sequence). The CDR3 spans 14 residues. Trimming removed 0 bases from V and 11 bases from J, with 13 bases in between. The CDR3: CASSIEGADGKLFF. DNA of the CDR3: TGTGCCAGTAGTATAGAAGGGGCAGACGGGAAACTGTTTTTT.